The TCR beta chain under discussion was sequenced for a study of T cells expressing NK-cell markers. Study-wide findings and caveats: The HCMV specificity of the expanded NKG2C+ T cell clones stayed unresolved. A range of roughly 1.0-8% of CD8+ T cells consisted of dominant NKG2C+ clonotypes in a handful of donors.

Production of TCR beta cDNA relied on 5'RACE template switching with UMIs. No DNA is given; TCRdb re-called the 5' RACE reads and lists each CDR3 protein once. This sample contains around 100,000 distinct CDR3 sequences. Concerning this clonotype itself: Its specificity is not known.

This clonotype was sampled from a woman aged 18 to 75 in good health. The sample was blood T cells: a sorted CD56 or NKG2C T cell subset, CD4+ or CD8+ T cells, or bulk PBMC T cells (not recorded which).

This chain's CDR3 is CASSLLPTGVYNEQFF. This chain joins TRBV7-3 and TRBJ2-1; TCRdb's D gene call, TRBD1, goes unchecked for lack of DNA. The CDR3 covers 16 residues. The V gene's germline CDR1 is SGHTA and CDR2 FQGTGA.